This T cell receptor (beta chain) was identified during a study of neurological immune-mediated disorders. Whole-study findings and limits: TCR-beta repertoires seemed private in all groups, with no expanded CDR3 amino acid sequences shared. Association of the multiple sclerosis repertoire cluster with clinical or MRI features was not observed for any feature.

TCRdb called the 5' RACE reads again in MiXCR, with one record for every CDR3 protein. This table holds tens of thousands of distinct CDR3 sequences, 5% to 6% found once. V was pared by 7 bases and J by 0 bases, with 9 bases between. Germline assignment: CDR1 MNHEY and CDR2 SMNVEV (reference sequence). CDR3 length: 14 residues. Unsorted libraries were generated from 2 million PBMCs. These cells had been stored in RNAlater at -80 C. Note on this clonotype: Antigen: not known.

Specimen: PBMCs. The TCR was taken from a woman between 25 and 40 years old with multiple sclerosis. The rearrangement joins TRBV27 to TRBJ2-2, with D unclear. The CDR3 sequence is CASNKATNTGELFF. CDR3 DNA: TGTGCCAGCAATAAGGCCACGAACACCGGGGAGCTGTTTTTT.